What follows are 31 T cell receptor beta chains derived from one specimen sequenced in a study of shared clonotypes between healthy human individuals. Profiled with immunoSEQ multiplex PCR; TCRdb holds only in-frame clones, not every one. The sample yields 2 million to 3 million clones, around 90% seen once. The material sequenced was naive CD4+ T cells sorted from blood. Subset of the sample: CD45RA+ positively selected. These receptors originate from a man aged 18 to 29 in good health.

The chain employs TRBV30 and TRBJ2-2; D uncertain. Looked up from germline, CDR1 is GTSNPN and CDR2 is SVGIG (reference sequence). The CDR3 has 15 residues. Trimming stripped 4 bases from V and 0 bases from J, with 12 bases between. CDR3 sequence: CAWKRTATNTGELFF. The CDR3 DNA reads TGTGCCTGGAAACGGACCGCGACGAACACCGGGGAGCTGTTTTTT.

The V and J genes are TRBV6-5 and TRBJ2-7; 7 bases match TRBD2. Losses at the gene ends were 0 bases for V and 7 bases for J; bases not matched to a gene: 9. The CDR3 is 15 amino acids. Germline V gene lookup returns CDR1 MNHEY and CDR2 SVGAGI. The chain's CDR3 is CASSYSTPGGREQYF. CDR3 nucleotides: TGTGCCAGCAGTTACTCGACCCCGGGAGGTAGAGAGCAGTACTTC.

The rearrangement uses TRBV28 and TRBJ1-2; TRBD1 aligns across 9 bases. V dropped 10 bases and J dropped 4; count of bases not matched to a gene: 10. Germline V CDR1 and CDR2: MDHEN, SYDVKM. The CDR3 runs to 14 residues. Here the CDR3 reads CATSVGTGFYGYTF. The CDR3, as DNA: TGTGCCACCTCTGTGGGGACAGGGTTCTATGGCTACACCTTC.

The V call is TRBV7-2, the J call TRBJ2-4; TRBD1 or TRBD2 may be the D gene (5 bases each). The CDR3 contains 14 residues. The V and J ends lost 4 bases and 7 bases respectively, with 14 bases between them. Germline V gene sequence: CDR1 SGHTA, CDR2 FQGNSA. CDR3 in DNA: TGTGCCAGCAGCTCCCGGGACGGGGTTAACATTCAGTACTTC. This gives the protein CASSSRDGVNIQYF.

This chain links TRBV6-6 with TRBJ1-1; possible D gene TRBD1, 6 bases. The V end was cut by 10 bases, the J end by 4 bases, with 16 bases between. CDR1 and CDR2 from the germline V gene are MNHNY and SVGAGI (reference sequence). The CDR3 length is 13 residues. The CDR3 region is CAMVRGGGTEAFF. CDR3 coding DNA: TGTGCCATGGTGCGAGGGGGGGGCACTGAAGCTTTCTTT.

Remarks on this clone: The same CDR3 arises from other DNA sequences in this sample as well. This CDR3 is CASSPLGDYEQYF. The CDR3 DNA sequence: TGTGCCAGCTCACCACTAGGGGACTACGAGCAGTACTTC. This sequence joins TRBV18 and TRBJ2-7, with a tentative D call TRBD1 (5 bases). CDR1 and CDR2 (germline): KGHSH, LQKENI. This CDR3 spans 13 amino acids. V was clipped by 1 base and J by 3 bases, with 7 bases between them.

The chain joins TRBV6-6 to TRBJ1-1, with 8 nucleotides matching TRBD1. The trim removed 6 bases at V and 0 bases at J, leaving 6 bases unmatched. The CDR3 length is 15 residues. Germline V gene sequence: CDR1 MNHNY, CDR2 SVGAGI (reference sequence). CDR3 residues: CASRQSDRVNTEAFF. CDR3 bases: TGTGCCAGCAGACAATCGGACAGGGTGAACACTGAAGCTTTCTTT.

V usage is TRBV5-1 and J usage is TRBJ1-1; D remains ambiguous. CDR3 length: 13 amino acids. The ends were cut back, 7 bases at V and 2 bases at J, with 12 bases in the middle. Germline V gene lookup returns CDR1 SGHRS and CDR2 YFSETQ. The CDR3 here is CASGEQPNTEAFF. CDR3 coding DNA: TGCGCCAGCGGGGAACAACCCAACACTGAAGCTTTCTTT.

The J gene is TRBJ2-7, the V gene TRBV27, with TRBD1 matching 8 bases. V lost 5 bases, J lost 3 bases, and 9 bases stayed unmatched. Germline values: CDR1 MNHEY, CDR2 SMNVEV (reference sequence). The CDR3 is 15 amino acids. The CDR3 coding sequence is TGTGCCAGCAGTCCCAAGGACAGGGTGTACTACGAGCAGTACTTC. Its protein product is CASSPKDRVYYEQYF.

This chain connects TRBV30 to TRBJ1-3; perhaps TRBD1 as D (5 bases). Germline V lookup: CDR1 GTSNPN, CDR2 SVGIG (reference sequence). The CDR3 is 16 amino acids. Trimming removed 0 bases at V and 0 bases at J, with 12 bases between. The CDR3 nucleotides are TGTGCCTGGAGTGTACGTAAGGGGAGCTCTGGAAACACCATATATTTT. This sequence encodes CAWSVRKGSSGNTIYF.

As concerns this clone: The same CDR3 also results from other DNA sequences found in this sample. The V and J genes are TRBV30 and TRBJ2-7; weak D call: TRBD1 (6 bases). The CDR3 runs to 12 residues. Trimming cost V 0 bases and J 5 bases, with 8 bases left between them. Germline CDR1 reads GTSNPN; CDR2 reads SVGIG (reference sequence). CDR3 nucleotides: TGTGCCTGGAGTGTAGGGGGACACGAGCAGTACTTC. It codes for CAWSVGGHEQYF.

The rearrangement links TRBV28 to TRBJ1-1; D is ambiguous. The germline V gene encodes CDR1 MDHEN and CDR2 SYDVKM. With 6 bases removed from V and 5 bases from J, the gap between germline ends came to 13 bases. The CDR3 extends over 13 amino acids. The CDR3 protein is CASSHNGRTEAFF. The DNA of the CDR3 is TGTGCCAGCAGCCACAATGGGCGGACTGAAGCTTTCTTT. Using reference TRBV28 and TRBJ1-1 for the parts outside the CDR3, the full variable domain is DVKVTQSSRYLVKRTGEKVFLECVQDMDHENMFWYRQDPGLGLRLIYFSYDVKMKEKGDIPEGYSVSREKKERFSLILESASTNQTSMYLCASSHNGRTEAFFGQGTRLTVV.

A word on this clone: The sample carries other DNA sequences with the same CDR3. The chain is built from TRBV18 and TRBJ1-1; no clear D. This CDR3 comprises 13 residues. Trimming shortened V by 0 bases and J by 1 base, and 3 bases separated the two germline ends. CDR1 and CDR2 (germline): KGHSH, LQKENI. Here the CDR3 DNA reads TGTGCCAGCTCACCACCAGAGAACACTGAAGCTTTCTTT. Translating gives CASSPPENTEAFF.

Of note for this clone: In this CDR3 the conserved last residue, phenylalanine or tryptophan, is missing, so a read error is likely. The chain links TRBV25-1 to TRBJ1-6; TRBD1 might be the D (5 bases). CDR3 size: 14 residues. The V gene's germline CDR1 is MGHDK and CDR2 SYGVNS. Trimming removed 4 bases from V and 10 bases from J, with 14 bases in between. DNA for the CDR3: TGTGCCAGCAGTGTAGGGGCACCAAGCTCACCCCTCCACCTT. It encodes CASSVGAPSSPLHL.

The chain couples TRBV28 to TRBJ1-4, with TRBD1 identical over 10 bases. The CDR3 contains 15 residues. CDR1 MDHEN and CDR2 SYDVKM come from the germline V gene. J gave up 7 bases and V 4 bases, and 6 bases lay outside the gene matches. The CDR3 sequence: CASSSPTGGVEKLFF. The CDR3 DNA reads TGTGCCAGCAGTTCCCCGACAGGGGGCGTTGAAAAACTGTTTTTT.

This chain connects TRBV2 to TRBJ2-7; D not certain. Germline values: CDR1 SNHLY, CDR2 FYNNEI. The CDR3 sequence is 14 residues long. Trimming left V 3 bases short and J 1 base short, with 10 bases between. The CDR3 here is CASSDGMISYEQYF. The CDR3 bases are TGTGCCAGCAGTGATGGGATGATATCCTACGAGCAGTACTTC.

This clone was counted only a few times. This chain connects TRBV13 to TRBJ1-6; D remains ambiguous. The CDR3 covers 12 residues. Per the germline V gene, CDR1 is PRHDT and CDR2 is FYEKMQ (reference sequence). Trimming cost V 4 bases and J 10 bases, with 8 bases left between them. The CDR3 protein is CASSWEGSPLHF. The CDR3 DNA follows: TGTGCCAGCAGCTGGGAGGGATCACCCCTCCACTTT.

The chain is built from TRBV2 and TRBJ1-4; a possible D gene is TRBD1 (5 bases). V was trimmed by 8 bases and J by 7 bases, leaving 20 bases between them. This CDR3 contains 15 residues. Per the germline V gene, CDR1 is SNHLY and CDR2 is FYNNEI. The CDR3 DNA is TGTGCCAGCTCCCCATCGAGGGGACGACCTGAAAAACTGTTTTTT. This codes for CASSPSRGRPEKLFF.

This sequence joins TRBV11-1 and TRBJ2-7, with 8 bases that match TRBD1. Per germline, CDR1 SGHAT and CDR2 FQDESV (reference sequence). J lost 2 bases, V lost 1 base, and 1 base had no gene match. The CDR3 runs 14 residues. The CDR3 sequence is CASSLGTGTYEQYF. For the CDR3, the DNA is TGTGCCAGCAGCTTAGGGACAGGGACCTACGAGCAGTACTTC.

The chain links TRBV21-1 to TRBJ2-5. TRBV21-1 is annotated as a pseudogene. This CDR3 has 16 residues. The CDR3 sequence is CASSEPPGTGKETQYF. In nucleotides, the CDR3 is TGTGCCAGCAGCGAGCCTCCCGGGACGGGCAAAGAGACCCAGTACTTC.

As to this clone: A junction end diverges from the germline sequence, so it may reflect a read error. In nucleotides, the CDR3 is TGTGCCAGCAGTAACTCTTGGGGGCAGGCTAATGAAAAACTGTTTTTT. Its translation is CASSNSWGQANEKLFF. The rearrangement links TRBV6-5 to TRBJ1-4; a possible D gene is TRBD1 (6 bases). The length of the CDR3 is 16 residues. The germline V gene has CDR1 MNHEY and CDR2 SVGAGI.

This clone has more than one count but fewer than ten. The chain joins TRBV6-5 to TRBJ1-2, with D unresolved. The germline V gene has CDR1 MNHEY and CDR2 SVGAGI. V was shortened by 4 bases and J by 4 bases, with 7 bases between the two germline ends. The CDR3 has 12 residues. The CDR3 DNA reads TGTGCCAGCAGTTCCCAGCGCTATGGCTACACCTTC. Its translation: CASSSQRYGYTF.

J is TRBJ2-7 and V is TRBV5-6; a possible D gene is TRBD2 (5 bases). This CDR3 has 14 amino acids. CDR1 and CDR2 from the germline V gene are SGHDT and YYEEEE. Between the trimmed V and J ends, which lost 3 bases and 1 base, there was a span of 11 bases. CDR3 sequence reads: CASSSRTASYEQYF. The CDR3 DNA follows: TGTGCCAGCAGCTCCCGGACTGCATCCTACGAGCAGTACTTC.

The rearrangement links TRBV27 to TRBJ1-1; D may be TRBD1 (5 bases). Per the germline V gene, CDR1 is MNHEY and CDR2 is SMNVEV (reference sequence). CDR3 length equals 18 residues. With 0 bases removed from V and 0 bases from J, the gap between germline ends came to 17 bases. The CDR3 loop reads CASSLSYRGREVNTEAFF. The CDR3 DNA sequence: TGTGCCAGCAGTTTATCTTACCGGGGCCGAGAAGTGAACACTGAAGCTTTCTTT.

This clone has just one count. This chain uses TRBV6-1 with TRBJ2-3, with a tentative D call TRBD2 (6 bases). This CDR3 spans 14 amino acids. The V gene's germline CDR1 is MNHNS and CDR2 SASEGT. Trimming took 6 bases from V and 4 from J, leaving 14 bases between them. CDR3 residues: CASRAGSPPDTQYF. CDR3 nucleotides: TGTGCCAGCAGGGCGGGATCGCCGCCAGATACGCAGTATTTT.

The V gene is TRBV6-6, the J gene TRBJ2-1; the D is unclear. This CDR3 has 12 amino acids. Trimming shortened V by 8 bases and J by 9 bases, and 14 bases separated the two germline ends. The germline V gene has CDR1 MNHNY and CDR2 SVGAGI (reference sequence). CDR3 amino acids: CASLSAGFEQFF. CDR3 bases: TGTGCCAGCCTATCCGCTGGGTTTGAGCAGTTCTTC.

The gene calls are TRBV19 and TRBJ1-5; D is ambiguous. Trimming removed 7 bases from V and 0 bases from J, with 10 bases in between. The CDR3 sequence is 14 residues long. Germline CDR1 LNHDA, CDR2 SQIVND (reference sequence). In DNA form, the CDR3 reads TGTGCCAGTAAGGAGATTACTAGCAATCAGCCCCAGCATTTT. Encoded protein: CASKEITSNQPQHF.

This clone was seen once. The rearrangement links TRBV6-5 to TRBJ1-4; 7 nucleotides align to TRBD1. Germline CDR1 reads MNHEY; CDR2 reads SVGAGI. J gave up 7 bases and V 5 bases, and 7 bases lay outside the gene matches. This CDR3 is built from 14 residues. As DNA, the CDR3 is TGTGCCAGCAGTGGGGGGACAGTGGGTGAAAAACTGTTTTTT. Translating gives CASSGGTVGEKLFF.

This clone was counted a few times. DNA for the CDR3: TGTGCCAGCAGCGTATCCGGGACAAGGGGAGACACTGAAGCTTTCTTT. Translating gives CASSVSGTRGDTEAFF. The chain uses TRBV7-9 and TRBJ1-1, with a possible D match to TRBD1 (6 bases). Per the germline V gene, CDR1 is SEHNR and CDR2 is FQNEAQ (reference sequence). The germline V and J ends were trimmed by 5 bases and 3 bases, with 19 bases remaining between them. The CDR3 loop spans 16 amino acids.

V and J are TRBV7-2 and TRBJ1-1, with D possibly being TRBD1 (5 bases). CDR1 is SGHTA, CDR2 FQGNSA, per germline. The length of the CDR3 is 16 residues. The V and J ends lost 7 bases and 1 base respectively, with 19 bases between them. CDR3 protein: CASTLDGGTSNTEAFF. Here the CDR3 DNA reads TGTGCCAGCACCCTGGACGGAGGGACCTCGAACACTGAAGCTTTCTTT.

The chain links TRBV7-6 to TRBJ2-2; D may correspond to TRBD1 or TRBD2 (5 bases each). The germline V gene has CDR1 SGHVS and CDR2 FNYEAQ. The CDR3 consists of 15 residues. V dropped 0 bases and J dropped 4 bases, with 9 bases sitting between them. Written as DNA, the CDR3 is TGTGCCAGCAGCTTAGCGCTTGGGGGCACCGGGGAGCTGTTTTTT. It yields the protein CASSLALGGTGELFF.